This TCR beta chain was retrieved from a study of T cell responses to AZD1222 COVID-19 vaccine. Study as a whole: Pooling covered second doses at about 4 or about 12 weeks. Study outcomes and limitations: Mostly white British, mostly female donors; authors suggested clonal diversity may be underestimated.

On this clone: No antigen is known for it.

Sequencing was performed with immunoSEQ multiplex PCR; in TCRdb, only in-frame clones are kept and a portion is missing. The table has 110,000 to 150,000 clones, 80% to 90% seen once. This CDR3 contains 13 residues. Trimming left V 4 bases short and J 8 bases short, with 11 bases between. Germline V CDR1 and CDR2: KGHSH, LQKENI. The chain couples TRBV18 to TRBJ1-4, with a possible D match to TRBD1 (6 bases). This specimen consisted of peripheral blood, obtained on day 0 of AZD1222 vaccination. This clonotype was obtained from an adult in good health. The CDR3 DNA is TGTGCCAGCTCACAGACCAGGGGAGAAAAACTGTTTTTT. It yields the protein CASSQTRGEKLFF. Full variable domain (missing parts from reference TRBV18 and TRBJ1-4): NAGVMQNPRHLVRRRGQEARLRCSPMKGHSHVYWYRQLPEEGLKFMVYLQKENIIDESGMPKERFSAEFPKEGPSILRIQQVVRGDSAAYFCASSQTRGEKLFFGSGTQLSVL.